Listed below are T cell receptor beta chains from one sample, sequenced in a study of blood T cell repertoires in COVID-19. Produced via immunoSEQ multiplex PCR; TCRdb's table is partial and in-frame only. The sample contains approximately 230,000 clones, under 90% of which appear only once. The sequencing sample was made of PBMCs or T cells enriched from blood (not recorded which). All receptors come from a man aged 35 to 55 who had recovered from COVID-19. Both conserved end residues are trimmed from each CDR3.

v_call cdr3_aa
TRBV27 ASSRFGETQY
TRBV4-3 ASSQRLAGGSYEQY
TRBV2 ASSRLQETQY
TRBV6-5 ASSYSRGTEAF
TRBV4-1 ASSHRGPNEKLF
TRBV5-5 ASSSQGDTEAF
TRBV11-2 ASSLGGANTEAF
TRBV7-9 ASSRDSGNQPQH
TRBV10-3 AISDGLASFSYEQY
TRBV2 ASNSGTVYNEQF
TRBV5-4 ASSLGGRGTDTQY
TRBV9 ASSVSGRAGIWTDTQY
TRBV7-9 ASSWEGSPLH
TRBV27 ASSLFPDSLSTEAF
TRBV6-6 ASSLTGSHEQY
TRBV7-8 ASSLKRWLTGEQY
TRBV9 ASSVRGTGGRGELF
TRBV29-1 SVEVSGTGGEQY
TRBV19 ASSMVEGPDQPQH